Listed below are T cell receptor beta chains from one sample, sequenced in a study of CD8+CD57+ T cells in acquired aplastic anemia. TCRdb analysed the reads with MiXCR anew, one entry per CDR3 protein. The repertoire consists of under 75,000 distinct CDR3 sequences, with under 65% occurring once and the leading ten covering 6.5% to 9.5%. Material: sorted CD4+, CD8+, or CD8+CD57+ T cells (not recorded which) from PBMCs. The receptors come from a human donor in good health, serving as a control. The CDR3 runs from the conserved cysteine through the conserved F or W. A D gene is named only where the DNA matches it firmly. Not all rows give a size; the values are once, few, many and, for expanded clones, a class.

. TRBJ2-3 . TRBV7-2 CASSLAWGSSTDTQYF TGTGCCAGCAGCTTAGCATGGGGGTCTAGCACAGATACGCAGTATTTT
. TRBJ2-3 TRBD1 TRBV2 CASSLGETGSDTQYF TGTGCCAGCAGTTTAGGGGAGACAGGGTCCGATACGCAGTATTTT
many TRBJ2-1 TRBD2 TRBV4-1 CASSQGLRLAGGVNNEQFF TGCGCCAGCAGCCAAGGGTTACGGCTAGCGGGGGGAGTCAACAATGAGCAGTTCTTC
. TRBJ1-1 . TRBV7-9 CASSFVRAEAFF TGTGCCAGCAGCTTTGTCAGGGCCGAAGCTTTCTTT
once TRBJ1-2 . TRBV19 CASSMGLKANYGYTF TGTGCCAGTAGTATGGGACTCAAAGCTAACTATGGCTACACCTTC
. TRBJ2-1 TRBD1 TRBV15 CATSGQGPYNEQFF TGTGCCACCAGCGGACAGGGGCCCTACAATGAGCAGTTCTTC
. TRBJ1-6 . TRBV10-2 CASSESSSGTNSPLHF TGCGCCAGCAGTGAGTCGTCTTCAGGGACTAATTCACCCCTCCACTTT
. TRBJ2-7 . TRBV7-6 CASSPSSGEQYF TGTGCCAGCAGCCCCTCCTCGGGCGAGCAGTACTTC
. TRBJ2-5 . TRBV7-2 CASSSQKEAQYF TGTGCCAGCAGCTCTCAAAAAGAGGCCCAGTACTTC
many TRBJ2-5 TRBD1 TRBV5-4 CASSLTGVETQYF TGTGCCAGCAGCTTGACAGGGGTGGAGACCCAGTACTTC
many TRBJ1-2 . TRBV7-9 CASSSLVNYGYTF TGTGCCAGCAGCTCTTTGGTGAACTATGGCTACACCTTC
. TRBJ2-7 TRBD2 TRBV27 CASGTGLAGEQYF TGTGCCAGCGGAACGGGACTAGCAGGGGAGCAGTACTTC
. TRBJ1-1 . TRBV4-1 CASSQVGGMNTEAFF TGCGCCAGCAGCCAAGTAGGTGGGATGAACACTGAAGCTTTCTTT
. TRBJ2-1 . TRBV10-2 CASSVRQWDEQFF TGCGCCAGCAGTGTTCGTCAATGGGATGAGCAGTTCTTC
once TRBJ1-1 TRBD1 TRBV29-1 CSVSATGVVTEAFF TGCAGCGTTTCCGCGACAGGGGTTGTCACTGAAGCTTTCTTT
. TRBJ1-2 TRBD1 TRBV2 CASSEGTGKNYGYTF TGTGCCAGCAGTGAAGGGACAGGGAAAAACTATGGCTACACCTTC
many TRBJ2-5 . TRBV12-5 CASGLMAVRTTFRETQYF TGTGCTAGTGGTTTGATGGCTGTTCGGACCACTTTTCGGGAGACCCAGTACTTC
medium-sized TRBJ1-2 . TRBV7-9 CASSLGADGYTF TGTGCCAGCAGCTTAGGGGCAGATGGCTACACCTTC
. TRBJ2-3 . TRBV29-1 CSGIGALYTDTQYF TGCAGCGGAATTGGGGCGTTGTACACAGATACGCAGTATTTT
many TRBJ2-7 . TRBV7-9 CASSPGELDSTSYEQYF TGTGCCAGCAGCCCCGGTGAGTTGGACAGTACCTCCTACGAGCAGTACTTC
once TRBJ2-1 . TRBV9 CASSASGTTYNEQFF TGTGCCAGCAGCGCTTCGGGCACCACCTACAATGAGCAGTTCTTC
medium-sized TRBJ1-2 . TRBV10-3 CAISSDSNYGYTF TGTGCCATCAGTTCGGACAGTAACTATGGCTACACCTTC
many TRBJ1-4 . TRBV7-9 CASSFGRNEKLFF TGTGCCAGCAGCTTTGGACGAAATGAAAAACTGTTTTTT
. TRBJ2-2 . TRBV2 CASSGSGLTNTGELFF TGTGCCAGCAGTGGGAGCGGACTAACGAACACCGGGGAGCTGTTTTTT
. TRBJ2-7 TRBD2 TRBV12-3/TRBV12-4 CASSRGGLSYEQYF TGTGCCAGCAGTCGCGGGGGGCTCTCCTACGAGCAGTACTTC
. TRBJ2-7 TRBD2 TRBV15 CASSERTSGIYEQYF TGTGCCAGCAGCGAGCGGACTAGCGGGATCTACGAGCAGTACTTC
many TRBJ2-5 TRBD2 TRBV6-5 CASSYSRTSGEKETQYF TGTGCCAGCAGTTACTCCAGGACTAGCGGGGAGAAAGAGACCCAGTACTTC
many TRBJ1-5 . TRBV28 CASSLPGGTQPQHF TGTGCCAGCAGTTTACCGGGGGGCACTCAGCCCCAGCATTTT
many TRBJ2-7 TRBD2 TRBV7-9 CASSGLHERGPYEQYF TGTGCCAGCTCGGGATTACATGAGCGGGGTCCCTACGAGCAGTACTTC
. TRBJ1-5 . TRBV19 CASSIDLSDRSQPQHF TGTGCCAGTAGTATAGATCTCAGCGACAGGTCCCAGCCCCAGCATTTT
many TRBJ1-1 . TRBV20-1 CSAGPPDRNTEAFF TGCAGTGCTGGACCCCCGGACAGGAACACTGAAGCTTTCTTT
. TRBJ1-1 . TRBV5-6 CASSPPPSGGYTEAFF TGTGCCAGTAGCCCACCCCCCTCCGGGGGCTACACTGAAGCTTTCTTT
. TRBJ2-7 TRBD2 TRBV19 CASSFTSGTYKQYF TGCGCCAGTAGTTTCACTAGCGGGACCTACAAGCAGTACTTC
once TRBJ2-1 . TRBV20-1 CSARAEVTSYNEQFF TGCAGTGCTAGGGCGGAGGTTACTTCCTACAATGAGCAGTTCTTC
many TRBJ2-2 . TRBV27 CASSPIGTGELFF TGTGCCAGCAGTCCCATAGGCACCGGGGAGCTGTTTTTT
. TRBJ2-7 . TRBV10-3 CAISEGWRDSGQGEQYF TGTGCCATCAGTGAGGGTTGGCGGGACAGCGGCCAGGGGGAGCAGTACTTC
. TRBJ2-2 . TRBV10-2 CASSKPGLITGELFF TGCGCCAGCAGTAAACCGGGACTCATAACCGGGGAGCTGTTTTTT
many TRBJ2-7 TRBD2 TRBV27 CASSSVGRVAYEQYF TGTGCCAGCAGTTCTGTAGGGAGGGTAGCCTACGAGCAGTACTTC
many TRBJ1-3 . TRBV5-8 CASRTRDSGNTIYF TGTGCCAGCAGGACCCGCGACTCTGGAAACACCATATATTTT
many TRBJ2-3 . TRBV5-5 CASSLDLLPDTQYF TGTGCCAGCAGCTTGGATTTGCTCCCAGATACGCAGTATTTT
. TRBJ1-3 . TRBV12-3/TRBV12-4 CASSFNVGAGNTIYF TGTGCCAGCAGTTTTAATGTAGGGGCTGGAAACACCATATATTTT
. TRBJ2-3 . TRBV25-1 CASNSGRITDTQYF TGTGCCTCAAATTCGGGACGGATCACAGATACGCAGTATTTT
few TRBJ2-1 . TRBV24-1 CATRGWTDEQFF TGTGCCACCAGAGGATGGACGGATGAGCAGTTCTTC
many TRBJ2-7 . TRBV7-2 CASSLAGDIYEQYF TGTGCCAGCAGCTTAGCAGGGGACATCTACGAGCAGTACTTC
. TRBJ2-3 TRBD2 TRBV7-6 CASSLGRGEKRYF TGTGCCAGCAGTTTGGGCCGGGGGGAGAAGCGGTATTTT